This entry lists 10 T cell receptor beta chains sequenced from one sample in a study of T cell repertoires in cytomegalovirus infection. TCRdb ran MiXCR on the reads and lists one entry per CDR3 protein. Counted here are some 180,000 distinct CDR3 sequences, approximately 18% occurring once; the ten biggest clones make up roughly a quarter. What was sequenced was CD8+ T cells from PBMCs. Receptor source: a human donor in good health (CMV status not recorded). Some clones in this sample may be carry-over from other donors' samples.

CDR3: CASSSGPPSEQYF. The CDR3 DNA follows: TGTGCCAGCAGCTCCGGCCCCCCGAGCGAGCAGTACTTC. This chain uses TRBV7-2 with TRBJ2-7; D unclear. The V end lost 4 bases, the J end lost 6 bases, and 13 bases lay between the germline ends. The length of the CDR3 is 13 residues. The germline V gene has CDR1 SGHTA and CDR2 FQGNSA.

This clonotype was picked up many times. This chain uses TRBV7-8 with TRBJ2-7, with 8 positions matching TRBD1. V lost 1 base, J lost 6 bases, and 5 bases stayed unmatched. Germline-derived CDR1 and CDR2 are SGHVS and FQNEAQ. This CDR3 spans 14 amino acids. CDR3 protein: CASSLDQGASEQYF. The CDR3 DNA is TGTGCCAGCAGCTTAGATCAGGGGGCAAGCGAGCAGTACTTC.

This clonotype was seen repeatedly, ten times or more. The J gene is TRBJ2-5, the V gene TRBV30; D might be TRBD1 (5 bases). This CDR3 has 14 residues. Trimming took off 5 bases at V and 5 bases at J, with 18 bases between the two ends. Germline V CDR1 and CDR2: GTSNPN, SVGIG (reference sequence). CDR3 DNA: TGTGCCTGGGACCAGCAGGGCGGTTTGGAGACCCAGTACTTC. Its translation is CAWDQQGGLETQYF.

CDR3 residues: CSARATGTGGGEQYF. The CDR3 DNA reads as TGCAGTGCTAGAGCAACCGGGACAGGGGGCGGCGAGCAGTACTTC. The rearrangement joins TRBV20-1 to TRBJ2-7; 12 nucleotides agree with TRBD1. Losses at the gene ends were 1 base for V and 6 bases for J; bases not matched to a gene: 7. Germline V gene lookup returns CDR1 DFQATT and CDR2 SNEGSKA (reference sequence). This CDR3 is 15 amino acids long.

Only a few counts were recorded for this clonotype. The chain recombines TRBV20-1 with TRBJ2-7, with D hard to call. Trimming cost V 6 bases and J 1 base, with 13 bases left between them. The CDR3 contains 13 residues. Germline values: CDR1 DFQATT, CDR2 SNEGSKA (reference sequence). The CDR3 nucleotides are TGCAGTGCCCGAGAGAGAGAATCCTACGAGCAGTACTTC. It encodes CSARERESYEQYF.

CDR3 DNA: TGTGCCAGCAGTAAAGGGTACATCTATGGCTACACCTTC. Translated: CASSKGYIYGYTF. The chain joins TRBV25-1 to TRBJ1-2; no reliable D call. CDR3 length: 13 amino acids. V was shortened by 5 bases and J by 4 bases, with 11 bases between the two germline ends. Germline V lookup: CDR1 MGHDK, CDR2 SYGVNS.

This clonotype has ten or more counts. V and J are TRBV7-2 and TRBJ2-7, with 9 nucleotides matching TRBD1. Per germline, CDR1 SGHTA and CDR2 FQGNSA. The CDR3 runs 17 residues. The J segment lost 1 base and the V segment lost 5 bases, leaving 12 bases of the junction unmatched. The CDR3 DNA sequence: TGTGCCAGCAGCCCACGCCTTACAGGGGGCGCTTCCTACGAGCAGTACTTC. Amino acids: CASSPRLTGGASYEQYF. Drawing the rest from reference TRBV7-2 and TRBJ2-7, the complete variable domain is GAGVSQSPSNKVTEKGKDVELRCDPISGHTALYWYRQSLGQGLEFLIYFQGNSAPDKSGLPSDRFSAERTGGSVSTLTIQRTQQEDSAVYLCASSPRLTGGASYEQYFGPGTRLTVT.

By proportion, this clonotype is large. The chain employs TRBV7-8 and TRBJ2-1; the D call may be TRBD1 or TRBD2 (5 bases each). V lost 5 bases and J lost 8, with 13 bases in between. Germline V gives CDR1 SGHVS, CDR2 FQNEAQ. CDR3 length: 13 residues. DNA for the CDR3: TGTGCCAGCAGCCACGCCGGGGCCCATGAGCAGTTCTTC. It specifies CASSHAGAHEQFF.

DNA for the CDR3: TGTGCCAGCAGAGAACTTGGGACAGTCCTCGACACCGGGGAGCTGTTTTTT. Its translation: CASRELGTVLDTGELFF. This rearrangement joins TRBV25-1 to TRBJ2-2; TRBD1 matches at 7 bases. Germline V gene data show CDR1 as MGHDK and CDR2 as SYGVNS. Trimming cost V 6 bases and J 3 bases; bases outside gene matches: 13. The CDR3 extends over 17 amino acids.

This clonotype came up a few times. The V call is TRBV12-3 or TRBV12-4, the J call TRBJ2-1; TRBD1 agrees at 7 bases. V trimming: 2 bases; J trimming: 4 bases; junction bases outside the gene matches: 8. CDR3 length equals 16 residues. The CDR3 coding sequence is TGTGCCAGCAGTTTACTAGGGGACAGTAGATACAATGAGCAGTTCTTC. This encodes CASSLLGDSRYNEQFF.